One T cell receptor (beta chain) is described in this entry. Its cognate antigen is unknown. The data belong to a study of shared clonotypes between healthy human individuals. Generated by immunoSEQ multiplex PCR, the TCRdb table keeps only in-frame clones and is missing some. The sample records millions of clones, 90% to 95% being singletons. CD45RO-negative, CCR7-selected cells formed the naive CD8 fraction, which excluded terminally differentiated effector memory CD45RA+ cells. General study findings and limits: Clonotype sharing across donors was expected to vary with sequencing depth. Blood alone was sampled, and tissue repertoires likely differ.

Trimming took off 3 bases at V and 0 bases at J, with 12 bases between the two ends. This CDR3 is 16 amino acids long. From germline, CDR1 is SGDLS and CDR2 YYNGEE. The sequenced sample was naive CD8+ T cells from PBMCs. This receptor was obtained from a man aged 18 to 35 in good health. Some clones in this sample may be carry-over from other donors' samples. The chain has TRBV9 and TRBJ1-4, with D tentatively TRBD1 (6 bases). The CDR3 reads CASSGGQIATNEKLFF. The CDR3 region has the DNA TGTGCCAGCAGCGGTGGACAGATTGCAACTAATGAAAAACTGTTTTTT.